This is a list of T cell receptor beta chains from one sample in a study of T cell responses to AZD1222 COVID-19 vaccine. Assay used: immunoSEQ multiplex PCR; TCRdb lists only in-frame clones, some missing. The top ten hold around 10% of the sample, which has over 110,000 clones, about 90% seen once. The specimen was peripheral blood, collected 28 days after the second AZD1222 dose. The receptors were sampled from an adult who received the AZD1222 COVID-19 vaccine. Both conserved end residues are part of each CDR3. D genes are given only for firm matches. Clone size is stated in some rows and not others, as once, few, many or a class when expanded.

D gene: NA; clone size: NA; V gene: TRBV5-1; J gene: TRBJ2-7; CDR3 DNA: TGCGCCAGCAGCTTCACGGGGGACTCCTACGAGCAGTACTTC; CDR3 protein: CASSFTGDSYEQYF
D gene: NA; clone size: few; V gene: TRBV27; J gene: TRBJ1-1; CDR3 DNA: TGTGCCAGCAGTTTATTGGGGGACCCTGAAGCTTTCTTT; CDR3 protein: CASSLLGDPEAFF
D gene: NA; clone size: once; V gene: TRBV6-2/TRBV6-3; J gene: TRBJ2-1; CDR3 DNA: TGTGCCAGCAGTTACTGGCTTAATGAGCAGTTCTTC; CDR3 protein: CASSYWLNEQFF
D gene: NA; clone size: NA; V gene: TRBV19; J gene: TRBJ1-3; CDR3 DNA: TGTGCCAGTAGTATAGGGACAGCCTCTGGAAACACCATATATTTT; CDR3 protein: CASSIGTASGNTIYF
D gene: TRBD2; clone size: many; V gene: TRBV6-4; J gene: TRBJ2-3; CDR3 DNA: TGTGCCAGCTCCCGACTAGCGGGGGGGTCAGATACGCAGTATTTT; CDR3 protein: CASSRLAGGSDTQYF
D gene: NA; clone size: NA; V gene: TRBV6-2/TRBV6-3; J gene: TRBJ1-1; CDR3 DNA: TGTGCCAGCAGTTATTCCCTCGCGGGGCGGTCTGAAGCTTTCTTT; CDR3 protein: CASSYSLAGRSEAFF
D gene: NA; clone size: once; V gene: TRBV7-9; J gene: TRBJ1-2; CDR3 DNA: TGTGCCAGCAGCTATTTGGACGAGTATGGCTACACCTTC; CDR3 protein: CASSYLDEYGYTF
D gene: TRBD2; clone size: NA; V gene: TRBV11-2; J gene: TRBJ2-3; CDR3 DNA: TGTGCCAGCAGCCGTGGGACTAGCGGCAGAGATACGCAGTATTTT; CDR3 protein: CASSRGTSGRDTQYF
D gene: NA; clone size: NA; V gene: TRBV7-9; J gene: TRBJ1-2; CDR3 DNA: TGTGCCAGCAGCTCCGGGCCCTATGCCTTCTCCGGCTACACCTTC; CDR3 protein: CASSSGPYAFSGYTF
D gene: NA; clone size: NA; V gene: TRBV11-2; J gene: TRBJ1-3; CDR3 DNA: TGTGCCAGCAGCTTGCAGGGCCACTCTGGAAACACCATATATTTT; CDR3 protein: CASSLQGHSGNTIYF
D gene: NA; clone size: NA; V gene: TRBV5-6; J gene: TRBJ2-1; CDR3 DNA: TGTGCCAGCAGCTTGTTTATCGGGTCCAACAATGAGCAGTTCTTC; CDR3 protein: CASSLFIGSNNEQFF
D gene: NA; clone size: NA; V gene: TRBV14; J gene: TRBJ1-2; CDR3 DNA: TGTGCCAGCAGCCAAGAATCCCACACCAACTATGGCTACACCTTC; CDR3 protein: CASSQESHTNYGYTF
D gene: TRBD1; clone size: few; V gene: TRBV7-2; J gene: TRBJ1-2; CDR3 DNA: TGTGCCAGCACCCTCTACTCGGGGACAGGGATCGACTATGGCTACACCTTC; CDR3 protein: CASTLYSGTGIDYGYTF
D gene: TRBD1; clone size: NA; V gene: TRBV7-6; J gene: TRBJ1-1; CDR3 DNA: TGTGCCAGCAGCTTTTCGACAGGGGTGAACACTGAAGCTTTCTTT; CDR3 protein: CASSFSTGVNTEAFF
D gene: NA; clone size: NA; V gene: TRBV5-1; J gene: TRBJ2-2; CDR3 DNA: TGCGCCAGCAGCTTACAGGGGGGGATTCACACCGGGGAGCTGTTTTTT; CDR3 protein: CASSLQGGIHTGELFF
D gene: TRBD1; clone size: NA; V gene: TRBV10-3; J gene: TRBJ1-1; CDR3 DNA: TGTGCCATCACACAACAGGGGCAGGACACTGAAGCTTTCTTT; CDR3 protein: CAITQQGQDTEAFF
D gene: NA; clone size: few; V gene: TRBV7-8; J gene: TRBJ1-6; CDR3 DNA: TGTGCCAGCAGCTTAGTTGTACCTGGGGACAATTCACCCCTCCACTTT; CDR3 protein: CASSLVVPGDNSPLHF
D gene: NA; clone size: NA; V gene: TRBV5-6; J gene: TRBJ1-2; CDR3 DNA: TGTGCCAGCAGCCTCGGTCCTAACTATGGCTACACCTTC; CDR3 protein: CASSLGPNYGYTF
D gene: NA; clone size: NA; V gene: TRBV27; J gene: TRBJ2-2; CDR3 DNA: TGTGCCAGCAGTTTAACAGGGCTAAACACCGGGGAGCTGTTTTTT; CDR3 protein: CASSLTGLNTGELFF
D gene: TRBD2; clone size: NA; V gene: TRBV10-2; J gene: TRBJ2-7; CDR3 DNA: TGCGCCAGCAGACGGGGTAGCGGGAATTACGAGCAGTACTTC; CDR3 protein: CASRRGSGNYEQYF
D gene: TRBD1; clone size: NA; V gene: TRBV30; J gene: TRBJ2-2; CDR3 DNA: TGTGCCTGGGGAGAACAGGGGGCCGGGGAGCTGTTTTTT; CDR3 protein: CAWGEQGAGELFF
D gene: NA; clone size: NA; V gene: TRBV9; J gene: TRBJ1-1; CDR3 DNA: TGTGCCAGCAGCGTAGGCCCGACAGCTAACACTGAAGCTTTCTTT; CDR3 protein: CASSVGPTANTEAFF
D gene: TRBD1; clone size: NA; V gene: TRBV10-3; J gene: TRBJ1-1; CDR3 DNA: TGTGCCATCAGTGTCGGCAGGGGGACTGAAGCTTTCTTT; CDR3 protein: CAISVGRGTEAFF
D gene: NA; clone size: NA; V gene: TRBV12-1; J gene: TRBJ2-3; CDR3 DNA: TGTGCCAGCAGCTTTATCCGACTAGCGGTATACACAGATACGCAGTATTTT; CDR3 protein: CASSFIRLAVYTDTQYF
D gene: NA; clone size: NA; V gene: TRBV18; J gene: TRBJ2-2; CDR3 DNA: TGTGCCAGCTCCCCTGGAGACACCGGGGAGCTGTTTTTT; CDR3 protein: CASSPGDTGELFF
D gene: NA; clone size: NA; V gene: TRBV21-1; J gene: TRBJ1-5; CDR3 DNA: TGTGCCAGCAGCTCCCGCGAATTGGGCCGGGACAGGGGGTACCAGCCCCAGCATTTT; CDR3 protein: CASSSRELGRDRGYQPQHF
D gene: TRBD1; clone size: NA; V gene: TRBV7-9; J gene: TRBJ2-1; CDR3 DNA: TGTGCCAGCAGCCTCTTGGACAGGGTCGAGGCCAATGAGCAGTTCTTC; CDR3 protein: CASSLLDRVEANEQFF
D gene: TRBD1; clone size: once; V gene: TRBV6-5; J gene: TRBJ1-2; CDR3 DNA: TGTGCCAGCAGGGGGGGGGACAGGGGCAACTATGGCTACACCTTC; CDR3 protein: CASRGGDRGNYGYTF
D gene: TRBD1; clone size: NA; V gene: TRBV9; J gene: TRBJ2-1; CDR3 DNA: TGTGCCAGCAGAAGGACGGGACAGGGGGATGAGCAGTTCTTC; CDR3 protein: CASRRTGQGDEQFF
D gene: TRBD1; clone size: NA; V gene: TRBV16; J gene: TRBJ1-2; CDR3 DNA: TGTGCCAGCAGCCACAAACAGGGGGCGGATGGCTACACCTTC; CDR3 protein: CASSHKQGADGYTF